This entry lists 21 T cell receptor beta chains sequenced from one sample in a study of shared clonotypes between healthy human individuals. Using immunoSEQ multiplex PCR, the repertoire was profiled, and TCRdb retains in-frame clones only, with some absent. Counted here are hundreds of thousands of clones, 70% to 80% occurring once; the ten biggest clones make up 13%. The material sequenced was PBMCs. The receptors here all came from a woman in her forties in good health. Some clones in this sample may be carry-over from other donors' samples.

This clone was counted a few times. The chain is built from TRBV11-2 and TRBJ1-5; maybe TRBD1 (5 bases). Germline V gene data show CDR1 as SGHAT and CDR2 as FQNNGV. The CDR3 length is 13 residues. Trimming removed 5 bases from V and 5 bases from J, with 10 bases in between. The CDR3 is CASSIRGDQPQHF. CDR3 nucleotide sequence: TGTGCCAGCAGCATAAGGGGTGATCAGCCCCAGCATTTT.

The J gene is TRBJ1-2, the V gene TRBV6-5; 11 bases agree with TRBD1. The germline V gene encodes CDR1 MNHEY and CDR2 SVGAGI. J gave up 8 bases and V 5 bases, and 1 base lay outside the gene matches. There are 12 residues in the CDR3. CDR3 protein: CASSRTGGGYTF. CDR3 bases: TGTGCCAGCAGTCGGACAGGGGGCGGCTACACCTTC.

The chain has TRBV28 and TRBJ2-5; maybe TRBD2 (5 bases). This CDR3 has 13 amino acids. The germline CDR1 and CDR2 sequences are MDHEN and SYDVKM. Trimming shortened V by 8 bases and J by 7 bases, and 17 bases separated the two germline ends. The CDR3: CASARAAPGTQYF. The CDR3 DNA is TGTGCCAGCGCGCGAGCGGCCCCAGGGACCCAGTACTTC.

The chain uses TRBV19 and TRBJ1-5, with TRBD1 matching over 9 bases. V gave up 7 bases and J gave up 3 bases; unmatched junction bases: 7. The CDR3 extends over 15 amino acids. The V gene's germline CDR1 is LNHDA and CDR2 SQIVND (reference sequence). This chain's CDR3 is CASNTQGAVNQPQHF. The CDR3 DNA is TGTGCCAGTAATACACAGGGGGCGGTCAATCAGCCCCAGCATTTT.

The chain couples TRBV11-2 to TRBJ2-1, with D maybe TRBD1 (5 bases). The CDR3 length is 15 residues. Germline CDR1 is SGHAT and CDR2 is FQNNGV. Between the trimmed V and J ends, which lost 0 bases and 5 bases, there was a span of 11 bases. This chain's CDR3 is CASSLDWGQHNEQFF. Here the CDR3 DNA reads TGTGCCAGCAGCTTAGATTGGGGCCAGCACAATGAGCAGTTCTTC.

As regards this clone: This likely stems from a read error, as it lies one base from a far larger clone. Other DNA sequences of this sample code for an identical CDR3. The chain is built from TRBV18 and TRBJ1-1; TRBD1 is a possible D gene (6 bases). Looked up from germline, CDR1 is KGHSH and CDR2 is LQKENI. This CDR3 is built from 13 residues. Here the CDR3 reads CASSQDGDTEAFF. Written as DNA, the CDR3 is TGTGCCAGCTCACAAGACGGGGACACGGAAGCTTTCTTT. The complete variable domain, with remaining parts taken from reference TRBV18 and TRBJ1-1, reads NAGVMQNPRHLVRRRGQEARLRCSPMKGHSHVYWYRQLPEEGLKFMVYLQKENIIDESGMPKERFSAEFPKEGPSILRIQQVVRGDSAAYFCASSQDGDTEAFFGQGTRLTVV.

This chain links TRBV10-3 with TRBJ2-2; D call uncertain. This CDR3 spans 14 amino acids. Trimming stripped 2 bases from V and 2 bases from J, with 6 bases between. Germline V gene lookup returns CDR1 ENHRY and CDR2 SYGVKD. The CDR3 sequence: CAISETINTGELFF. The CDR3 DNA sequence: TGTGCCATCAGTGAGACAATAAACACCGGGGAGCTGTTTTTT.

V gene TRBV11-2 combines with J gene TRBJ2-1; D gene ambiguous. Trimming shortened V by 4 bases and J by 9 bases, and 16 bases separated the two germline ends. The CDR3 extends over 14 amino acids. CDR1 SGHAT and CDR2 FQNNGV come from the germline V gene. This CDR3 is CASSSVLGYGEQFF. The DNA of the CDR3 is TGTGCCAGCAGCTCCGTATTGGGATATGGTGAGCAGTTCTTC.

This clone occurred a few times. The chain is built from TRBV6-1 and TRBJ1-5; D may be TRBD1 (5 bases). The V gene's germline CDR1 is MNHNS and CDR2 SASEGT. CDR3 length: 15 residues. Trimming took 7 bases from V and 5 from J, leaving 18 bases between them. The CDR3 is CASTQGPIPDQPQHF. The DNA of the CDR3 is TGTGCCAGCACCCAGGGTCCGATACCGGATCAGCCCCAGCATTTT.

The CDR3: CASTGAGWDEQYF. In nucleotides, the CDR3 is TGTGCCAGCACGGGCGCCGGGTGGGACGAGCAGTACTTC. J is TRBJ2-7 and V is TRBV6-6; D uncertain. V was clipped by 7 bases and J by 5 bases, with 15 bases between them. CDR3 size: 13 residues. Germline assignment: CDR1 MNHNY and CDR2 SVGAGI (reference sequence).

This clone was recorded a few times. This sample includes further DNA sequences coding for the same CDR3. The rearrangement joins TRBV7-9 to TRBJ1-2, with 8 bases identical to TRBD1. Germline V lookup: CDR1 SEHNR, CDR2 FQNEAQ (reference sequence). The CDR3 contains 12 residues. V lost 11 bases, J lost 3 bases, and 5 bases stayed unmatched. The CDR3 loop is CASVDRDYGYTF. CDR3 sequence (DNA): TGTGCCTCGGTGGACAGGGACTATGGCTACACCTTC.

This chain joins TRBV27 and TRBJ2-5, with 8 bases fitting TRBD1. After removal of 6 bases from V and 4 bases from J, the junction contained 1 base not matched to a gene. This CDR3 region has 12 residues. Germline-derived CDR1 and CDR2 are MNHEY and SMNVEV (reference sequence). Written as DNA, the CDR3 is TGTGCCAGCAGGGGGACAGGAGAGACCCAGTACTTC. Protein product: CASRGTGETQYF.

V gene TRBV4-1 combines with J gene TRBJ1-4; D gene unclear. V was cut by 5 bases and J by 15 bases, with 22 bases left in between. This CDR3 spans 14 amino acids. Looked up from germline, CDR1 is MGHRA and CDR2 is YSYEKL. The CDR3 region is CASSTTRWGMLLFF. In DNA form, the CDR3 reads TGCGCCAGCAGCACCACCCGGTGGGGTATGTTGTTGTTTTTT.

V and J are TRBV5-4 and TRBJ2-7; 9 bases fit TRBD1. This CDR3 has 14 amino acids. The V gene end was trimmed by 3 bases and the J gene end by 3 bases; junction bases not matched to a gene: 4. Germline CDR1 SGHNT, CDR2 YYREEE (reference sequence). The CDR3 sequence is CASSSGQGHYEQYF. For the CDR3, the DNA is TGTGCCAGCAGCTCGGGACAGGGTCACTACGAGCAGTACTTC.

The gene calls are TRBV4-1 and TRBJ2-7; D is uncertain. This CDR3 region has 22 residues. V was trimmed by 0 bases and J by 5 bases, leaving 35 bases between them. CDR1 and CDR2 from the germline V gene are MGHRA and YSYEKL. CDR3 loop: CASSQDAPKTYGPGPVADEQYF. The CDR3 DNA sequence: TGCGCCAGCAGCCAAGATGCGCCTAAGACCTATGGCCCGGGTCCCGTCGCCGACGAGCAGTACTTC.

The chain combines TRBV15 with TRBJ2-2, with 10 bases matching TRBD1. V dropped 1 base and J dropped 5; count of bases not matched to a gene: 4. In germline, CDR1 is LNHNV, CDR2 YYDKDF (reference sequence). This CDR3 is built from 16 residues. The DNA of the CDR3 is TGTGCCACCAGCAGAGGTCCGGGACAGGGGACCGGGGAGCTGTTTTTT. Translation: CATSRGPGQGTGELFF. Variable domain in full (rest from reference TRBV15 and TRBJ2-2): DAMVIQNPRYQVTQFGKPVTLSCSQTLNHNVMYWYQQKSSQAPKLLFHYYDKDFNNEADTPDNFQSRRPNTSFCFLDIRSPGLGDTAMYLCATSRGPGQGTGELFFGEGSRLTVL.

The chain combines TRBV30 with TRBJ2-7; TRBD1 matches 8 bases. CDR1 GTSNPN and CDR2 SVGIG come from the germline V gene (reference sequence). The CDR3 contains 14 residues. The junction had 4 bases not matched to a gene; V was cut back by 3 bases and J by 0 bases. CDR3 nucleotides: TGTGCCTGGAGAAGGACAGGGTTCTCCTACGAGCAGTACTTC. Protein product: CAWRRTGFSYEQYF. The entire variable domain, with the rest obtained from reference TRBV30 and TRBJ2-7, is as follows: SQTIHQWPATLVQPVGSPLSLECTVEGTSNPNLYWYRQAAGRGLQLLFYSVGIGQISSEVPQNLSASRPQDRQFILSSKKLLLSDSGFYLCAWRRTGFSYEQYFGPGTRLTVT.

This clone was observed a few times. The rearrangement uses TRBV11-2 and TRBJ2-7; TRBD1 matches at 8 bases. V trimming: 2 bases; J trimming: 1 base; junction bases outside the gene matches: 4. This CDR3 is 15 amino acids long. Germline V lookup: CDR1 SGHAT, CDR2 FQNNGV. The CDR3 bases are TGTGCCAGCAGCTTATCCCAGGGGGCGTCCTACGAGCAGTACTTC. Amino acids: CASSLSQGASYEQYF.

The genes are TRBV19 and TRBJ2-2, with D uncertain. Germline CDR1 LNHDA, CDR2 SQIVND (reference sequence). The V end lost 5 bases, the J end lost 0 bases, and 10 bases lay between the germline ends. The CDR3 totals 15 residues. The CDR3 DNA reads as TGTGCCAGTAGTCTGACCGCTGCGAACACCGGGGAGCTGTTTTTT. Translating gives CASSLTAANTGELFF.

The chain has TRBV30 and TRBJ1-5; 7 bases fit TRBD1. CDR1 GTSNPN and CDR2 SVGIG come from the germline V gene (reference sequence). The CDR3 loop spans 14 amino acids. V lost 0 bases, J lost 6 bases, and 5 bases stayed unmatched. In nucleotides, the CDR3 is TGTGCCTGGAGTGTTTTGGCAGGGGGTCAGCCCCAGCATTTT. Translated, it gives CAWSVLAGGQPQHF.

The V call is TRBV2, the J call TRBJ1-3, with no clear D. The CDR3 spans 15 residues. V dropped 4 bases and J dropped 0 bases, with 10 bases sitting between them. Germline CDR1 reads SNHLY; CDR2 reads FYNNEI. The CDR3 loop is CASSATDASGNTIYF. The CDR3 region has the DNA TGTGCCAGCAGTGCAACAGATGCCTCTGGAAACACCATATATTTT.